A single sample gave rise to the 24 T cell receptor beta chains below, sequenced in a study of response to subunit inactivated influenza vaccine. TCRdb independently ran MiXCR on the RT-PCR reads; one entry per CDR3 protein. The sample consists of about 780,000 distinct CDR3 sequences, less than 20% of them appearing once. The source material was PBMCs from blood, sampled about 5 days after vaccination. The source is a man aged 45-65 years who received an inactivated influenza vaccine.

This clonotype was recorded at least ten times. The J gene is TRBJ2-4, the V gene TRBV7-2, with a possible D match to TRBD1 (5 bases). The CDR3 has 16 amino acids. The V end lost 3 bases, the J end lost 0 bases, and 12 bases lay between the germline ends. The germline CDR1 and CDR2 sequences are SGHTA and FQGNSA. In DNA form, the CDR3 reads TGTGCCAGCAGCTTGGCCTCGCAGGGAGCCAAAAACATTCAGTACTTC. This gives the protein CASSLASQGAKNIQYF. Based on the CDR3 plus reference TRBV7-2 and TRBJ2-4, the full variable domain is GAGVSQSPSNKVTEKGKDVELRCDPISGHTALYWYRQSLGQGLEFLIYFQGNSAPDKSGLPSDRFSAERTGGSVSTLTIQRTQQEDSAVYLCASSLASQGAKNIQYFGAGTRLSVL.

The chain has TRBV9 and TRBJ2-5; D is possibly TRBD2 (5 bases). From germline, CDR1 is SGDLS and CDR2 YYNGEE. The CDR3 covers 13 residues. Trimming cost V 7 bases and J 1 base, with 11 bases left between them. CDR3 sequence (DNA): TGTGCCAGCGGGAGCGGTACCCAAGAGACCCAGTACTTC. Its translation is CASGSGTQETQYF.

In its sample, this clonotype was seen a few times. The rearrangement links TRBV15 to TRBJ1-5; no firm D call. The CDR3 is 15 residues long. V lost 3 bases and J lost 4, with 13 bases in between. Germline lookup yields CDR1 LNHNV and CDR2 YYDKDF (reference sequence). CDR3 region: CATSSARGRNQPQHF. DNA for the CDR3: TGTGCCACCAGCAGTGCGAGAGGAAGGAATCAGCCCCAGCATTTT.

V and J are TRBV28 and TRBJ2-5, with 8 bases matching TRBD1. Germline CDR1 and CDR2: MDHEN and SYDVKM. The V and J ends lost 8 bases and 3 bases, in that order; junction bases with no gene match: 5. The CDR3 is 13 residues long. The CDR3, as DNA: TGTGCCAGCCGGCACAGGGGGGAAGAGACCCAGTACTTC. It translates to CASRHRGEETQYF.

The rearrangement uses TRBV6-5 and TRBJ2-7, with TRBD2 matching 8 bases. The CDR3 covers 15 residues. The germline V gene has CDR1 MNHEY and CDR2 SVGAGI. V was pared by 7 bases and J by 2 bases, with 10 bases of the junction left unmatched. The CDR3 DNA sequence: TGTGCCAGCACTTCGGGGGGGGCATCCCCCTACGAGCAGTACTTC. As protein: CASTSGGASPYEQYF.

In its sample, this clonotype was seen many times. The J gene is TRBJ2-1, the V gene TRBV29-1; D is unclear. There are 11 residues in the CDR3. CDR1 is SQVTM, CDR2 ANQGSEA, per germline. Trimming shortened V by 7 bases and J by 10 bases, and 14 bases separated the two germline ends. The CDR3 loop is CSGGPRKEQFF. CDR3 DNA sequence: TGCAGCGGTGGACCGCGGAAGGAGCAGTTCTTC.

This CDR3 is CASSPQDRVGTDTQYF. In DNA form, the CDR3 reads TGTGCCAGCAGCCCCCAGGACAGGGTAGGGACAGATACGCAGTATTTT. The chain is built from TRBV5-4 and TRBJ2-3; TRBD1 agrees at 8 bases. Looked up from germline, CDR1 is SGHNT and CDR2 is YYREEE (reference sequence). The CDR3 contains 16 residues. The V segment lost 4 bases and the J segment 3 bases; nucleotides outside the gene matches: 10. Variable domain in full (rest from reference TRBV5-4 and TRBJ2-3): ETGVTQSPTHLIKTRGQQVTLRCSSQSGHNTVSWYQQALGQGPQFIFQYYREEENGRGNFPPRFSGLQFPNYSSELNVNALELDDSALYLCASSPQDRVGTDTQYFGPGTRLTVL.

This clonotype was recorded a few times. The V call is TRBV12-3 or TRBV12-4, the J call TRBJ1-1, with D hard to call. V was cut by 5 bases and J by 1 base, with 11 bases left in between. This CDR3 has 14 amino acids. Here the CDR3 DNA reads TGTGCCAGCAGTCCGCCGGGGAGGAACACTGAAGCTTTCTTT. This sequence encodes CASSPPGRNTEAFF.

This clonotype showed up just a few times. The genes are TRBV5-5 and TRBJ2-7; D is unresolved. V gave up 3 bases and J gave up 2 bases, with 12 bases separating them. Germline assignment: CDR1 SGHKS and CDR2 YYEKEE (reference sequence). This CDR3 has 14 amino acids. In DNA, the CDR3 is TGTGCCAGCAGCTACCTCGGGCAGCCCTACGAGCAGTACTTC. Amino acid sequence: CASSYLGQPYEQYF.

The chain couples TRBV10-3 to TRBJ2-7; 10 bases agree with TRBD2. Germline loops: CDR1 ENHRY, CDR2 SYGVKD. The length of the CDR3 is 13 residues. With V trimmed by 8 bases and J by 4 bases, 5 bases remained unmatched. CDR3 in DNA: TGTGCCATCGGTCCTAGCGGGGGATACGAGCAGTACTTC. It is translated as CAIGPSGGYEQYF.

This clonotype has only a few counts. CDR3: CSVGSHSYNEQFF. DNA of the CDR3: TGCAGTGTCGGCAGCCACTCCTACAATGAGCAGTTCTTC. The V and J genes are TRBV20-1 and TRBJ2-1; the D is unclear. This CDR3 has 13 residues. The germline V and J ends were trimmed by 7 bases and 0 bases, with 10 bases remaining between them. Germline V gene sequence: CDR1 DFQATT, CDR2 SNEGSKA (reference sequence).

V gene TRBV15 combines with J gene TRBJ2-7; D is undetermined. Germline CDR1 LNHNV, CDR2 YYDKDF (reference sequence). The V and J ends lost 1 base and 5 bases respectively, with 12 bases between them. This CDR3 spans 14 amino acids. The CDR3 region is CATSRVSRTDEQYF. CDR3 coding DNA: TGTGCCACCAGCAGAGTTTCGCGGACGGACGAGCAGTACTTC.

Only a few counts were recorded for this clonotype. The CDR3 nucleotides read TGTGCCAGCAAGGTGACCGGGACTCCCGTGGAGACCCAGTACTTC. Amino acid sequence: CASKVTGTPVETQYF. This sequence joins TRBV11-2 and TRBJ2-5, with a tentative D call TRBD2 (6 bases). Trimming left V 7 bases short and J 5 bases short, with 20 bases between. The CDR3 loop spans 15 amino acids. Germline CDR1 is SGHAT and CDR2 is FQNNGV.

The CDR3 sequence: CASSLGASGYSYEQYF. In DNA form, the CDR3 reads TGCGCCAGCAGCTTGGGGGCTAGCGGCTACTCCTACGAGCAGTACTTC. The chain uses TRBV5-1 and TRBJ2-7; the match to TRBD2 covers 7 bases. V dropped 0 bases and J dropped 0; count of bases not matched to a gene: 6. The germline V gene has CDR1 SGHRS and CDR2 YFSETQ. This CDR3 has 16 amino acids.

The chain recombines TRBV6-1 with TRBJ1-5; D is ambiguous. Germline values: CDR1 MNHNS, CDR2 SASEGT. V was cut by 6 bases and J by 7 bases, with 13 bases left in between. The CDR3 spans 13 residues. The CDR3 region has the DNA TGTGCCAGCAGCATAGGCCAATTCCAGCCCCAGCATTTT. Translated: CASSIGQFQPQHF.

Only a few counts were recorded for this clonotype. The chain recombines TRBV6-1 with TRBJ1-6; D is undetermined. The germline gives CDR1 MNHNS, CDR2 SASEGT. V was pared by 4 bases and J by 0 bases, with 13 bases between. There are 17 residues in the CDR3. CDR3 amino acids: CASSGAVGYSYNSPLHF. The CDR3 DNA follows: TGTGCCAGCAGTGGGGCCGTGGGGTACTCCTATAATTCACCCCTCCACTTT.

This clonotype appeared a few times. This chain joins TRBV9 and TRBJ1-1; D gene unclear. V lost 0 bases, J lost 0 bases, and 6 bases lay in between. The CDR3 length is 14 residues. Germline CDR1 is SGDLS and CDR2 is YYNGEE. This CDR3 is CASSVADVNTEAFF. DNA of the CDR3: TGTGCCAGCAGCGTAGCCGATGTGAACACTGAAGCTTTCTTT.

This clonotype was seen more than once but under ten times. The J gene is TRBJ1-1, the V gene TRBV10-3; D is perhaps TRBD1 (6 bases). Trimming took 4 bases from V and 1 from J, leaving 10 bases between them. Germline CDR1 is ENHRY and CDR2 is SYGVKD. The CDR3 loop spans 14 amino acids. CDR3 protein: CAISGGGSNTEAFF. The CDR3 DNA reads TGTGCCATCAGTGGTGGGGGCTCGAACACTGAAGCTTTCTTT.

The chain combines TRBV20-1 with TRBJ2-3; the D gene is possibly TRBD2 (5 bases). The CDR3 runs to 14 residues. V was shortened by 3 bases and J by 0 bases, with 10 bases between the two germline ends. In germline, CDR1 is DFQATT, CDR2 SNEGSKA (reference sequence). CDR3 protein: CSARRTRSTDTQYF. As DNA, the CDR3 is TGCAGTGCTAGGCGGACTCGAAGCACAGATACGCAGTATTTT.

This clonotype occurred many times. This chain uses TRBV4-2 with TRBJ2-7; D may be TRBD2 (6 bases). Germline values: CDR1 LGHNA, CDR2 YNFKEQ. Trimming stripped 2 bases from V and 3 bases from J, with 17 bases between. This CDR3 region has 16 residues. The CDR3 sequence is CASSQNWGEAHYEQYF. The CDR3 DNA reads as TGTGCCAGCAGCCAAAATTGGGGGGAGGCTCACTACGAGCAGTACTTC.

The V call is TRBV20-1, the J call TRBJ2-7; D is perhaps TRBD1 or TRBD2 (7 bases each). V lost 6 bases, J lost 3 bases, and 24 bases lay in between. The V gene's germline CDR1 is DFQATT and CDR2 SNEGSKA (reference sequence). CDR3 length equals 16 residues. CDR3 sequence: CSASRRGGTTFYEQYF. DNA for the CDR3: TGCAGTGCCTCCCGCAGGGGGGGGACAACTTTCTACGAGCAGTACTTC.

The chain employs TRBV6-1 and TRBJ2-5; 8 bases are shared with TRBD1. Germline V lookup: CDR1 MNHNS, CDR2 SASEGT. The CDR3 covers 16 residues. The junction had 14 bases not matched to a gene; V was cut back by 6 bases and J by 5 bases. DNA of the CDR3: TGTGCCAGCAGCCCCCTGGACAGGGTGTTTCGGGAGACCCAGTACTTC. Residues: CASSPLDRVFRETQYF.

The rearrangement uses TRBV9 and TRBJ2-7; D not certain. V shed 3 bases and J shed 6 bases, with 13 bases lying between them. The CDR3 spans 13 residues. Germline CDR1 is SGDLS and CDR2 is YYNGEE. For the CDR3, the DNA is TGTGCCAGCAGCGACCAGGTTTCCCGCGAGCAGTACTTC. This encodes CASSDQVSREQYF.

The chain couples TRBV5-6 to TRBJ1-1, with D maybe TRBD1 (6 bases). Germline CDR1 is SGHDT and CDR2 is YYEEEE. The CDR3 totals 16 residues. The germline V and J ends were trimmed by 0 bases and 2 bases, with 14 bases remaining between them. The CDR3 protein is CASSLGTLGGNTEAFF. The CDR3 DNA reads TGTGCCAGCAGCTTGGGTACCTTGGGGGGCAACACTGAAGCTTTCTTT. Combining the CDR3 with reference TRBV5-6 and TRBJ1-1 gives the whole variable domain DAGVTQSPTHLIKTRGQQVTLRCSPKSGHDTVSWYQQALGQGPQFIFQYYEEEERQRGNFPDRFSGHQFPNYSSELNVNALLLGDSALYLCASSLGTLGGNTEAFFGQGTRLTVV.